A selection of T cell receptor beta chains follows, all from one sample in a study of blood T cell repertoires in COVID-19. Assay used: immunoSEQ multiplex PCR; TCRdb lists only in-frame clones, some missing. There are roughly 86,000 clones in the sample; 65% to 85% occur only once, and approximately 6.7% lies in the top ten. Material: peripheral blood. These receptors were collected from a man aged 60 to 69 with acute or convalescent COVID-19. The CDR3 runs from the conserved cysteine through the conserved F or W. Each record gives: clone size, J gene, V gene, D gene, CDR3 DNA, CDR3 protein. The D gene is left open where the match is weak. Where a row states a size, it is once, few, many or the class of an expanded clone; other rows omit it.

clone size: -; J gene: TRBJ1-1; V gene: TRBV11-2; D gene: -; CDR3 DNA: TGTGCCAGCAGCTTAGGACAGAAGGTTCAGAACACTGAAGCTTTCTTT; CDR3 protein: CASSLGQKVQNTEAFF
clone size: -; J gene: TRBJ1-1; V gene: TRBV18; D gene: -; CDR3 DNA: TGTGCCAGCTCACCACCTGGGCAGGGAGGTACTGAAGCTTTCTTT; CDR3 protein: CASSPPGQGGTEAFF
clone size: -; J gene: TRBJ1-2; V gene: TRBV7-8; D gene: -; CDR3 DNA: TGTGCCAGCAGCCAATCCAGTAATCCTCCCCATGGCTACACCTTC; CDR3 protein: CASSQSSNPPHGYTF
clone size: -; J gene: TRBJ2-7; V gene: TRBV15; D gene: TRBD1; CDR3 DNA: TGTGCCACCAGCAAACTAACAGGGGTCAACGAGCAGTACTTC; CDR3 protein: CATSKLTGVNEQYF
clone size: few; J gene: TRBJ1-6; V gene: TRBV11-1; D gene: TRBD1; CDR3 DNA: TGTGCCAGCAGCTTATTCGGGACAGCAGATTCACCCCTCCACTTT; CDR3 protein: CASSLFGTADSPLHF
clone size: -; J gene: TRBJ1-2; V gene: TRBV9; D gene: TRBD1; CDR3 DNA: TGTGCCAGCAGCACTGGGACAGGGGGCGCAGGCTATGGCTACACCTTC; CDR3 protein: CASSTGTGGAGYGYTF
clone size: -; J gene: TRBJ2-7; V gene: TRBV18; D gene: -; CDR3 DNA: TGTGCCAGCTCACCCGGACAGCGCTTCTACGAGCAGTACTTC; CDR3 protein: CASSPGQRFYEQYF
clone size: few; J gene: TRBJ2-7; V gene: TRBV5-1; D gene: TRBD1; CDR3 DNA: TGCGCCAGCAGCTGGGACAGGGATCGCGAGCAGTACTTC; CDR3 protein: CASSWDRDREQYF
clone size: -; J gene: TRBJ1-2; V gene: TRBV5-1; D gene: -; CDR3 DNA: TGCGCCAGCAGCTTGAGGGAGGGTCATATCTATGGCTACACCTTC; CDR3 protein: CASSLREGHIYGYTF
clone size: once; J gene: TRBJ2-7; V gene: TRBV7-8; D gene: -; CDR3 DNA: TGTGCCAGCAGTGGGGGGTTTGGGAATGATGTCTACGAGCAGTACTTC; CDR3 protein: CASSGGFGNDVYEQYF
clone size: -; J gene: TRBJ2-3; V gene: TRBV18; D gene: TRBD1; CDR3 DNA: TGTGCCAGCCTCCGGGACAGATCCACAGATACGCAGTATTTT; CDR3 protein: CASLRDRSTDTQYF
clone size: -; J gene: TRBJ2-2; V gene: TRBV24-1; D gene: -; CDR3 DNA: TGTGCCACCGAGGGAGCGGCTAACACCGGGGAGCTGTTTTTT; CDR3 protein: CATEGAANTGELFF
clone size: -; J gene: TRBJ1-2; V gene: TRBV7-3; D gene: -; CDR3 DNA: TGTGCCAGCAGCTCCATGACCGACAGTCGGGTTAACTATGGCTACACCTTC; CDR3 protein: CASSSMTDSRVNYGYTF
clone size: -; J gene: TRBJ2-6; V gene: TRBV5-4; D gene: -; CDR3 DNA: TGTGCCAGCAGCTTAGGCAGGGTTTATTCTGGGGCCAACGTCCTGACTTTC; CDR3 protein: CASSLGRVYSGANVLTF
clone size: -; J gene: TRBJ1-4; V gene: TRBV3-1/TRBV3-2; D gene: -; CDR3 DNA: TGTGCCAGCAGACCGTCAACTACCGGGGGAACTAATGAAAAACTGTTTTTT; CDR3 protein: CASRPSTTGGTNEKLFF
clone size: -; J gene: TRBJ2-3; V gene: TRBV7-9; D gene: -; CDR3 DNA: TGTGCCAGCAGCTTAGCCGAACTAGGGAGGGATACGCAGTATTTT; CDR3 protein: CASSLAELGRDTQYF
clone size: -; J gene: TRBJ2-1; V gene: TRBV21-1; D gene: -; CDR3 DNA: TGTGCCAGCCCCAGACAGGAACACAATGAGCAGTTCTTC; CDR3 protein: CASPRQEHNEQFF
clone size: -; J gene: TRBJ2-6; V gene: TRBV4-1; D gene: -; CDR3 DNA: TGCGCCAGCAGCCAAGCGAGCTCTGGGGCCAACGTCCTGACTTTC; CDR3 protein: CASSQASSGANVLTF
clone size: -; J gene: TRBJ1-1; V gene: TRBV5-4; D gene: -; CDR3 DNA: TGTGCCAGCAGCTTCCGCAACATGAACACTGAAGCTTTCTTT; CDR3 protein: CASSFRNMNTEAFF
clone size: -; J gene: TRBJ1-6; V gene: TRBV5-4; D gene: TRBD1; CDR3 DNA: TGTGCCAGCAGCTTGGGGGACAGGTCACCCCTCCACTTT; CDR3 protein: CASSLGDRSPLHF
clone size: -; J gene: TRBJ1-4; V gene: TRBV5-1; D gene: TRBD1; CDR3 DNA: TGCGCCAGCAGCACCGGCAGGGGGTTTGGCGAAAAACTGTTTTTT; CDR3 protein: CASSTGRGFGEKLFF
clone size: -; J gene: TRBJ1-3; V gene: TRBV11-2; D gene: TRBD1; CDR3 DNA: TGTGCCAGCAGCCCTCAAGACAGGGCCGGAGCCGGAAACACCATATATTTT; CDR3 protein: CASSPQDRAGAGNTIYF
clone size: -; J gene: TRBJ1-6; V gene: TRBV19; D gene: -; CDR3 DNA: TGTGCCAGTAGTAGACAGAGGAATAATTCACCCCTCCACTTT; CDR3 protein: CASSRQRNNSPLHF
clone size: -; J gene: TRBJ2-2; V gene: TRBV19; D gene: -; CDR3 DNA: TGTGCCAGTAGTTATGACACCGGGGAGCTGTTTTTT; CDR3 protein: CASSYDTGELFF
clone size: -; J gene: TRBJ1-2; V gene: TRBV19; D gene: -; CDR3 DNA: TGTGCCAGTAGTATTAATAGTAACTATGGCTACACCTTC; CDR3 protein: CASSINSNYGYTF
clone size: -; J gene: TRBJ1-2; V gene: TRBV5-5; D gene: TRBD1; CDR3 DNA: TGTGCCAGCAGCTTGGCGACAGGGGATGGCTACACCTTC; CDR3 protein: CASSLATGDGYTF
clone size: once; J gene: TRBJ2-7; V gene: TRBV5-1; D gene: -; CDR3 DNA: TGCGCCAGCAGCCCTCGGGACTCCTCCTACGAGCAGTACTTC; CDR3 protein: CASSPRDSSYEQYF
clone size: -; J gene: TRBJ2-1; V gene: TRBV30; D gene: -; CDR3 DNA: TGTGCCTGGAACCAGGGGTACAATGAGCAGTTCTTC; CDR3 protein: CAWNQGYNEQFF
clone size: -; J gene: TRBJ2-3; V gene: TRBV4-1; D gene: TRBD2; CDR3 DNA: TGCGCCAGCAGCCGCGGGGGGGCCACGGATACGCAGTATTTT; CDR3 protein: CASSRGGATDTQYF
clone size: -; J gene: TRBJ1-2; V gene: TRBV6-5; D gene: -; CDR3 DNA: TGTGCCAGCAGTTACAAGGGGCGCGGTGGCTACACCTTC; CDR3 protein: CASSYKGRGGYTF
clone size: -; J gene: TRBJ2-3; V gene: TRBV21-1; D gene: -; CDR3 DNA: TGTGCCAGCAGAAGGACAGGGACGGGAGATACGCAGTATTTT; CDR3 protein: CASRRTGTGDTQYF
clone size: -; J gene: TRBJ2-7; V gene: TRBV5-1; D gene: TRBD1; CDR3 DNA: TGCGCCAGCAGCCAGGGGGTATCTACGACCTACGAGCAGTACTTC; CDR3 protein: CASSQGVSTTYEQYF
clone size: -; J gene: TRBJ1-2; V gene: TRBV7-9; D gene: -; CDR3 DNA: TGTGCCAGCAGCCCGACAGGAAACTATGGCTACACCTTC; CDR3 protein: CASSPTGNYGYTF
clone size: once; J gene: TRBJ1-1; V gene: TRBV6-5; D gene: TRBD1; CDR3 DNA: TGTGCCAGCAGTTACTCACGACAGGGGACGAACACTGAAGCTTTCTTT; CDR3 protein: CASSYSRQGTNTEAFF
clone size: -; J gene: TRBJ2-1; V gene: TRBV30; D gene: -; CDR3 DNA: TGTGCCTGGAGCCCCGCTGGGTGGAGCTCCTACAATGAGCAGTTCTTC; CDR3 protein: CAWSPAGWSSYNEQFF
clone size: -; J gene: TRBJ1-2; V gene: TRBV24-1; D gene: TRBD1; CDR3 DNA: TGTGCCACCAGTGATTTTAGGGGACAGTCCTATGGCTACACCTTC; CDR3 protein: CATSDFRGQSYGYTF
clone size: -; J gene: TRBJ1-5; V gene: TRBV6-1; D gene: -; CDR3 DNA: TGTGCCAGCAGTGAAAGACACTTCTCTAATCAGCCCCAGCATTTT; CDR3 protein: CASSERHFSNQPQHF